The clone carrying this T cell receptor (beta chain) was found many times. Whole blood, about 2.5 ml, came from adult healthy volunteers. The library had UMIs added by 3' ligation of an oligonucleotide to TCR cDNA. These data are taken from a study of naive and memory T cell subsets. Trimming cost V 4 bases and J 0 bases; bases outside gene matches: 9. This CDR3 is 19 amino acids long. Germline CDR1 is LGHDT and CDR2 is YNNKEL (reference sequence). Blood and skin TCR RNA was reverse transcribed with alpha and beta constant primers. TCRdb reanalysed the 5' RACE reads using MiXCR and keeps one entry per CDR3 protein. The repertoire has more than 20,000 distinct CDR3 sequences, roughly 4% of them found once; the top ten carry 6.5% to 10%.

This TCR was sampled from a male donor in good health. The chain employs TRBV3-1 and TRBJ2-7; TRBD2 matches at 16 bases. The DNA of the CDR3 is TGTGCCAGCAGCCCGGGACTAGCGGGAGGGCATTGGAGCTCCTACGAGCAGTACTTC. This gives the protein CASSPGLAGGHWSSYEQYF.